This section outlines one TCR beta chain sequence together with its context. In the original workflow: Amplification of reference gene primers was used by the study to estimate nucleated cell counts. Clones were read by immunoSEQ multiplex PCR, and TCRdb kept only the in-frame ones, dropping some. V, J and clone size are taken as reported in that table, and D and trimming were inferred from the DNA itself. The sample shows some 150,000 clones, about nine tenths of them seen only once. The source of the sample is a study of blood T cell repertoires in COVID-19. Study in general: Whether acute or convalescent, the COVID-19 samples came from the United States, Italy and Spain. From T cells, B-cell-depleted T cells, or PBMCs came the material, which was cDNA or gDNA.

CDR1 and CDR2 (germline): DFQATT, SNEGSKA (reference sequence). The ends were cut back, 3 bases at V and 7 bases at J, with 12 bases in the middle. This CDR3 contains 12 residues. The sequenced material came from peripheral blood. This TCR was recovered from a woman aged 45-65 years with acute or convalescent COVID-19. The J gene is TRBJ1-2, the V gene TRBV20-1; maybe TRBD1 (5 bases). The CDR3: CSASFRVVGYTF. CDR3 DNA sequence: TGCAGTGCTAGTTTCAGGGTTGTTGGCTACACCTTC.